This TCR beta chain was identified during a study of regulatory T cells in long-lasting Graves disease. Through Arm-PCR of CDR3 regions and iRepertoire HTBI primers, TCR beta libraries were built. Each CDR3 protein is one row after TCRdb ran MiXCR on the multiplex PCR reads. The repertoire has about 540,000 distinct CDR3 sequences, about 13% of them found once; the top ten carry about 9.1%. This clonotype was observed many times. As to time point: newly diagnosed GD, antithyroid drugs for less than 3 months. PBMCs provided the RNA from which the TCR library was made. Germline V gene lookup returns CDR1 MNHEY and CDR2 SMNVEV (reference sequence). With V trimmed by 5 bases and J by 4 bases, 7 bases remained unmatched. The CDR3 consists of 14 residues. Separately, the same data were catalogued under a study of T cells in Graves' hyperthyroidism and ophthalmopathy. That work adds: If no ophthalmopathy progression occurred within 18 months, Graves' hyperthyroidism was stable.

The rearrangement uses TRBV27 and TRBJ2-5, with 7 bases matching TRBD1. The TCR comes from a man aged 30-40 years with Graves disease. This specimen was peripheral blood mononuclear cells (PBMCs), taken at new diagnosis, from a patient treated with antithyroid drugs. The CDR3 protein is CASSIRQGTETQYF. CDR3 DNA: TGTGCCAGCAGTATCCGACAGGGCACAGAGACCCAGTACTTC.